Following are 29 T cell receptor beta chains from one sample sequenced in a study of identical twins. One entry per CDR3 protein, called by TCRdb with MiXCR from the 5' RACE reads. The sample includes approximately 700,000 distinct CDR3 sequences, over 5% of them seen just once. The sample was naive T cells sorted from blood. Receptor source: a man aged 18 to 30 in good health.

This clonotype was counted many times. The rearrangement joins TRBV28 to TRBJ2-2; possibly TRBD2 for D (5 bases). The CDR3 has 15 residues. V lost 5 bases, J lost 1 base, and 11 bases lay in between. Germline CDR1 and CDR2: MDHEN and SYDVKM. CDR3 in DNA: TGTGCCAGCAGTATCACACGGGGGAACACCGGGGAGCTGTTTTTT. Translation: CASSITRGNTGELFF.

V is TRBV20-1 and J is TRBJ2-3; D ambiguous. V was cut by 0 bases and J by 2 bases, with 18 bases left in between. CDR1 and CDR2 (germline): DFQATT, SNEGSKA (reference sequence). This CDR3 is built from 17 residues. CDR3 coding DNA: TGCAGTGCTAGAGACCCCCCCAAGGCGCGGACCACAGATACGCAGTATTTT. Encoded protein: CSARDPPKARTTDTQYF.

The sample holds many counts of this clonotype. Sequence at one end of the junction differs from germline and may be a read error. This chain joins TRBV12-3 or TRBV12-4 and TRBJ2-7; tentatively, D is TRBD2 (6 bases). This CDR3 has 14 amino acids. The CDR3 nucleotides are TGTGCCAGCAGTCTAGCGCGGAGCTCCTACGAGCAGTACTTC. Its protein is CASSLARSSYEQYF.

The CDR3 DNA reads as TGTGCCAGCTCTGCCGTTGCCACCGGGGAGCTGTTTTTT. Translation gives CASSAVATGELFF. This chain joins TRBV6-6 and TRBJ2-2; D unresolved. The CDR3 is 13 residues long. The V gene's germline CDR1 is MNHNY and CDR2 SVGAGI (reference sequence). The V end lost 8 bases, the J end lost 4 bases, and 11 bases lay between the germline ends.

The V gene is TRBV12-3 or TRBV12-4, the J gene TRBJ1-6, with 7 bases matching TRBD1. Trimming at V came to 6 bases and at J to 7 bases, leaving 9 bases not matched to a gene. The CDR3 extends over 15 amino acids. CDR3 coding DNA: TGTGCCAGCAGAAAAACAACAGGGGAGAATTCACCCCTCCACTTT. Protein product: CASRKTTGENSPLHF.

The chain is built from TRBV24-1 and TRBJ1-2, with TRBD1 identical over 8 bases. There are 13 residues in the CDR3. V shed 4 bases and J 6 bases; nucleotides not matched to a gene: 3. Germline-derived CDR1 and CDR2 are KGHDR and SFDVKD. The CDR3 sequence is CATSDRGPDGYTF. The CDR3 region has the DNA TGTGCCACCAGTGACAGGGGGCCAGATGGCTACACCTTC.

A few counts support this clonotype. V and J are TRBV5-8 and TRBJ2-7, with TRBD1 as a possible D gene (5 bases). The germline V and J ends were trimmed by 7 bases and 3 bases, with 14 bases remaining between them. CDR1 and CDR2 from the germline V gene are SGHTS and YDEGEE. The CDR3 has 13 residues. The CDR3 is CASLRAPIYEQYF. The CDR3 DNA is TGTGCCAGCCTCAGGGCCCCCATCTACGAGCAGTACTTC.

This clonotype appeared many times. The chain is built from TRBV15 and TRBJ2-4, with a possible D match to TRBD1 (6 bases). In germline, CDR1 is LNHNV, CDR2 YYDKDF (reference sequence). V gave up 3 bases and J gave up 14 bases, with 14 bases separating them. CDR3 length: 12 residues. This chain's CDR3 is CATSSTGIGEYF. CDR3 DNA: TGTGCCACCAGCAGTACAGGGATAGGGGAGTACTTC.

This clonotype showed up many times. The J gene is TRBJ2-7, the V gene TRBV6-2 or TRBV6-3; D call uncertain. The germline CDR1 and CDR2 sequences are MNHEY and SVGEGT. The V end was cut by 2 bases, the J end by 0 bases, with 17 bases between. The CDR3 totals 17 residues. CDR3 sequence reads: CASSYPQSQVSSYEQYF. In DNA, the CDR3 is TGTGCCAGCAGTTACCCGCAGAGCCAAGTAAGCTCCTACGAGCAGTACTTC.

The sample holds many counts of this clonotype. The chain joins TRBV20-1 to TRBJ2-1; 8 bases match TRBD2. Germline CDR1 reads DFQATT; CDR2 reads SNEGSKA (reference sequence). This CDR3 spans 11 amino acids. The V segment lost 0 bases and the J segment 13 bases; nucleotides outside the gene matches: 2. For the CDR3, the DNA is TGCAGTGCTAGAGAGAGCGGGAGACAGTTCTTC. The encoded protein is CSARESGRQFF.

This clonotype showed up many times. V is TRBV5-1 and J is TRBJ2-2; D is perhaps TRBD1 or TRBD2 (5 bases each). The germline V and J ends were trimmed by 4 bases and 6 bases, with 13 bases remaining between them. This CDR3 region has 14 residues. CDR1 and CDR2 from the germline V gene are SGHRS and YFSETQ. In DNA form, the CDR3 reads TGCGCCAGCAGCCCGGGGACGGTTGCCGGGGAGCTGTTTTTT. Protein: CASSPGTVAGELFF.

The chain joins TRBV27 to TRBJ2-7; D call uncertain. V gave up 3 bases and J gave up 2 bases, with 8 bases separating them. This CDR3 spans 13 amino acids. Germline V gives CDR1 MNHEY, CDR2 SMNVEV (reference sequence). CDR3 DNA sequence: TGTGCCAGCAGTTTCCGACCGACCTACGAGCAGTACGTC. Translating gives CASSFRPTYEQYV.

There are many counts of this clonotype. The chain uses TRBV15 and TRBJ1-1; D call uncertain. The CDR3 sequence is 13 residues long. Germline CDR1 LNHNV, CDR2 YYDKDF (reference sequence). The V end was cut by 0 bases, the J end by 11 bases, with 13 bases between. The CDR3 DNA follows: TGTGCCACCAGCAGAGACAGAGGGCTTGATGCTTTCTTT. It is translated as CATSRDRGLDAFF.

The CDR3 nucleotides are TGTGCCAGCAGCTTATCTGGGACTTTGACTGGAAACACCATATATTTT. It is translated as CASSLSGTLTGNTIYF. This chain links TRBV7-9 with TRBJ1-3, with a possible D match to TRBD1 (5 bases). CDR1 and CDR2 (germline): SEHNR, FQNEAQ (reference sequence). The CDR3 spans 16 residues. V gave up 2 bases and J gave up 2 bases, with 13 bases separating them.

This clonotype has more than one count but fewer than ten. The chain employs TRBV20-1 and TRBJ2-1; possibly TRBD1 for D (5 bases). Germline CDR1 DFQATT, CDR2 SNEGSKA (reference sequence). There are 15 residues in the CDR3. V lost 4 bases, J lost 5 bases, and 18 bases lay in between. The CDR3 DNA sequence: TGCAGTGCTACCCCTTGGCAGGGTGGAAACAATGAGCAGTTCTTC. Amino acids: CSATPWQGGNNEQFF.

This clonotype was observed a handful of times. This sequence joins TRBV30 and TRBJ2-5; D uncertain. Trimming cost V 2 bases and J 5 bases, with 9 bases left between them. CDR1 and CDR2 from the germline V gene are GTSNPN and SVGIG (reference sequence). The CDR3 sequence is 12 residues long. For the CDR3, the DNA is TGTGCCTGGAGTCCGATTGAGGAGACCCAGTACTTC. Residues: CAWSPIEETQYF.

This clonotype was seen ten or more times. This chain connects TRBV27 to TRBJ2-1, with D perhaps matching TRBD1 (6 bases). The CDR3 is made up of 14 amino acids. V lost 6 bases to trimming and J lost 5 bases, with 14 bases between them. Germline V gene data show CDR1 as MNHEY and CDR2 as SMNVEV (reference sequence). As DNA, the CDR3 is TGTGCCAGCAGATGGGGGCTTTGGAACAATGAGCAGTTCTTC. This codes for CASRWGLWNNEQFF.

This sequence joins TRBV6-1 and TRBJ2-3, with D perhaps assigned TRBD1 or TRBD2 (5 bases each). The germline V gene has CDR1 MNHNS and CDR2 SASEGT. The V gene lost 8 bases and the J gene lost 1 base, with 13 bases spanning the gap. The length of the CDR3 is 14 residues. Here the CDR3 reads CASCSRDRTDTQYF. DNA of the CDR3: TGTGCCAGCTGCAGCAGGGACCGCACAGATACGCAGTATTTT.

V usage is TRBV7-9 and J usage is TRBJ2-5; D call uncertain. CDR3 size: 13 residues. Trimming took off 8 bases at V and 2 bases at J, with 12 bases between the two ends. CDR1 is SEHNR, CDR2 FQNEAQ, per germline (reference sequence). In DNA form, the CDR3 reads TGTGCCAGCGTTAGTGGCGGACAAGAGACCCAGTACTTC. It is translated as CASVSGGQETQYF.

This clonotype was counted ten times or more. V usage is TRBV20-1 and J usage is TRBJ2-2; D not certain. Germline CDR1 and CDR2: DFQATT and SNEGSKA (reference sequence). The CDR3 runs to 12 residues. Trimming took off 6 bases at V and 8 bases at J, with 13 bases between the two ends. The CDR3 loop reads CSALKGNGELFF. The CDR3 DNA is TGCAGTGCCCTCAAAGGGAATGGGGAGCTGTTTTTT.

This clonotype has just a few counts. The chain links TRBV6-1 to TRBJ2-7; D remains ambiguous. The germline V gene encodes CDR1 MNHNS and CDR2 SASEGT. The CDR3 contains 15 residues. Trimming pared 6 bases from V and 3 bases from J, leaving 18 bases between. The CDR3 DNA follows: TGTGCCAGCAGGGTCGAGGCAGGACCTATCTACGAGCAGTACTTC. Amino acids: CASRVEAGPIYEQYF.

This clonotype was seen ten or more times. The chain employs TRBV25-1 and TRBJ1-5; the D gene is possibly TRBD1 (5 bases). Germline V gene data show CDR1 as MGHDK and CDR2 as SYGVNS. Trimming removed 9 bases from V and 1 base from J, with 7 bases in between. CDR3 length: 12 amino acids. CDR3 amino acids: CASAGSNQPQHF. The CDR3 DNA follows: TGTGCCAGTGCAGGGAGCAATCAGCCCCAGCATTTT.

This clonotype has at least ten counts. The gene calls are TRBV29-1 and TRBJ2-2; perhaps TRBD2 as D (5 bases). Germline V gives CDR1 SQVTM, CDR2 ANQGSEA. Trimming pared 3 bases from V and 4 bases from J, leaving 12 bases between. CDR3 length equals 14 residues. CDR3: CSVEVLRATGELFF. The CDR3 bases are TGCAGCGTTGAGGTCCTGCGGGCCACCGGGGAGCTGTTTTTT.

Only a few counts were recorded for this clonotype. The gene calls are TRBV20-1 and TRBJ2-1; maybe TRBD2 (6 bases). This CDR3 region has 14 residues. Trimming removed 6 bases from V and 0 bases from J, with 12 bases in between. Germline CDR1 reads DFQATT; CDR2 reads SNEGSKA (reference sequence). The CDR3 is CSATDGSSYNEQFF. The CDR3 DNA follows: TGCAGTGCCACAGACGGGAGCTCCTACAATGAGCAGTTCTTC.

This clonotype was seen many times. The chain recombines TRBV24-1 with TRBJ2-3; TRBD1 matches 11 bases. Germline loops: CDR1 KGHDR, CDR2 SFDVKD. V trimming: 3 bases; J trimming: 2 bases; junction bases outside the gene matches: 9. The CDR3 has 18 amino acids. CDR3 region: CATSDTGQGAIFTDTQYF. The DNA of the CDR3 is TGTGCCACCAGTGATACCGGACAGGGGGCTATTTTCACAGATACGCAGTATTTT.

This clonotype was recorded at least ten times. This chain links TRBV20-1 with TRBJ2-1; tentatively, D is TRBD1 or TRBD2 (7 bases each). The CDR3 loop spans 16 amino acids. V was trimmed by 6 bases and J by 4 bases, leaving 22 bases between them. The V gene's germline CDR1 is DFQATT and CDR2 SNEGSKA (reference sequence). The DNA of the CDR3 is TGCAGTGCCCTAGGGGTGGGGGAGGGGGCTTACAATGAGCAGTTCTTC. Protein product: CSALGVGEGAYNEQFF.

There are a few counts of this clonotype. This chain uses TRBV20-1 with TRBJ2-1, with 8 bases that match TRBD1. V shed 0 bases, J shed 6 bases, and the junction held 10 bases outside the gene matches. Germline CDR1 and CDR2: DFQATT and SNEGSKA (reference sequence). The CDR3 length is 16 residues. CDR3 nucleotides: TGCAGTGCTAGAGAATCAGGGGGCCTCTCGCTCAATGAGCAGTTCTTC. Protein product: CSARESGGLSLNEQFF.

In its sample, this clonotype was seen a few times. The chain recombines TRBV7-9 with TRBJ2-1; 7 bases map to TRBD2. The CDR3 consists of 16 residues. V gave up 5 bases and J gave up 5 bases; unmatched junction bases: 12. The germline V gene has CDR1 SEHNR and CDR2 FQNEAQ (reference sequence). The CDR3 coding sequence is TGTGCCAGCAGCATCGGGACTACCCTAGGGCACAATGAGCAGTTCTTC. Encoded protein: CASSIGTTLGHNEQFF.

The V and J genes are TRBV7-2 and TRBJ1-1, with 7 nucleotides matching TRBD1. The CDR3 has 17 amino acids. V gave up 4 bases and J gave up 1 base; unmatched junction bases: 12. Germline V lookup: CDR1 SGHTA, CDR2 FQGNSA. CDR3 sequence reads: CASSSRTGAFPNTEAFF. CDR3 DNA: TGTGCCAGCAGCTCAAGGACAGGTGCCTTCCCGAACACTGAAGCTTTCTTT.